Listed below are T cell receptor beta chains from one sample, sequenced in a study of T cell repertoires in cytomegalovirus infection. TCRdb processed the reads anew with MiXCR; each CDR3 protein has one entry. The data show more than 200,000 distinct CDR3 sequences, roughly 9% seen once. Material: PBMCs. All receptors come from a human donor in good health (CMV status not recorded). Some clones in this sample may be carry-over from other donors' samples. Both conserved end residues are part of each CDR3. A D gene is named only where the DNA matches it firmly. Some rows mark clone size as missing; the rest say once, few, many or name a class of expanded clone.

V,length,D,J,size,CDR3,DNA
TRBV11-2,12,.,TRBJ1-2,many,CASSLQGFGYTF,TGTGCCAGCAGCTTACAGGGTTTTGGCTACACCTTC
TRBV5-5,12,.,TRBJ2-7,many,CASSPMLGEQYF,TGTGCCAGCAGCCCCATGCTAGGCGAGCAGTACTTC
TRBV7-6,16,TRBD1,TRBJ2-1,.,CASSSVLGQGNDEQFF,TGTGCCAGCAGCTCCGTTCTCGGACAGGGTAATGATGAGCAGTTCTTC
TRBV28,14,.,TRBJ2-7,.,CASSLVRGPEEQYF,TGTGCCAGCAGTTTAGTGCGGGGGCCGGAGGAGCAGTACTTC
TRBV28,14,.,TRBJ2-3,many,CALGWGGSTDTQYF,TGTGCCCTCGGATGGGGTGGGAGCACAGATACGCAGTATTTT
TRBV2,15,.,TRBJ1-4,many,CASQIGVATNEKLFF,TGTGCCAGTCAAATCGGGGTGGCAACTAATGAAAAACTGTTTTTT
TRBV4-3,16,.,TRBJ1-2,few,CASSRSSDSGYYGYTF,TGCGCCAGCAGCAGGTCCTCGGACAGTGGATACTATGGCTACACCTTC
TRBV29-1,13,TRBD1,TRBJ1-1,.,CSVQGGLYTEAFF,TGCAGCGTTCAGGGGGGGTTATACACTGAAGCTTTCTTT
TRBV7-2,15,TRBD2,TRBJ2-1,many,CASSLGGGTYNEQFF,TGTGCCAGCAGCTTAGGCGGGGGGACCTACAATGAGCAGTTCTTC
TRBV7-2,18,TRBD2,TRBJ2-3,many,CASSSGGLAGVLLDTQYF,TGTGCCAGCAGCTCCGGGGGACTAGCGGGAGTCTTACTAGATACGCAGTATTTT
TRBV19,14,TRBD1,TRBJ1-2,many,CASTSRGDSYGYTF,TGTGCCAGTACCTCCCGAGGGGACAGCTATGGCTACACCTTC
TRBV28,11,.,TRBJ1-5,few,CASSSGGPQHF,TGTGCCAGCAGTTCGGGTGGACCCCAGCATTTT
TRBV7-2,13,.,TRBJ1-1,many,CASSPNRAPEAFF,TGTGCCAGCAGCCCCAACAGGGCCCCTGAAGCTTTCTTT
TRBV19,16,TRBD1,TRBJ1-5,many,CASSITNRGDNQPQHF,TGTGCCAGTAGTATAACCAACAGGGGAGACAATCAGCCCCAGCATTTT
TRBV12-3/TRBV12-4,13,.,TRBJ2-5,many,CASNLRTQETQYF,TGTGCCAGCAACCTCCGGACTCAAGAGACCCAGTACTTC
TRBV28,13,.,TRBJ2-7,.,CASQRGTSYEQYF,TGTGCCAGCCAACGAGGGACCTCCTACGAGCAGTACTTC
TRBV19,18,.,TRBJ2-7,many,CASSNFVLPGAKSNEQYF,TGTGCCAGTAGTAATTTTGTACTACCAGGAGCTAAGTCCAACGAGCAGTACTTC
TRBV28,17,.,TRBJ2-1,many,CASSSPAGGISYNEQFF,TGTGCCAGCAGTTCCCCTGCGGGTGGAATCTCCTACAATGAGCAGTTCTTC
TRBV12-3/TRBV12-4,15,TRBD1,TRBJ2-2,many,CASTDTGTVSGELFF,TGTGCCAGCACCGATACAGGGACAGTATCCGGGGAGCTGTTTTTT
TRBV11-2,16,TRBD2,TRBJ2-3,many,CASSFPSGRRADTQYF,TGTGCCAGCAGCTTCCCTAGCGGGAGACGGGCAGATACGCAGTATTTT
TRBV7-6,16,TRBD1,TRBJ2-7,many,CASSGTTGGGSYEQYF,TGTGCCAGCAGCGGGACGACAGGGGGCGGTTCTTACGAGCAGTACTTC
TRBV12-3/TRBV12-4,18,.,TRBJ2-6,many,CASSRTGQSYSGANVLTF,TGTGCCAGCAGCCGGACTGGACAGTCTTACTCTGGGGCCAACGTCCTGACTTTC
TRBV7-2,17,.,TRBJ1-6,many,CASSWRPGRGIDSPLHF,TGTGCCAGCAGCTGGAGACCGGGACGGGGGATTGATTCACCCCTCCACTTT
TRBV19,14,TRBD1,TRBJ2-3,many,CASSRTGRTDTQYF,TGTGCCAGTAGTAGGACAGGGAGGACAGATACGCAGTATTTT
TRBV14,16,.,TRBJ2-5,.,CASSQAIGDYQETQYF,TGTGCCAGCAGCCAAGCAATAGGGGATTACCAAGAGACCCAGTACTTC
TRBV20-1,16,.,TRBJ1-2,few,CSARDLRDKANYGYTF,TGCAGTGCTAGAGACCTCCGGGACAAAGCTAACTATGGCTACACCTTC
TRBV28,16,TRBD2,TRBJ2-2,many,CASIPTSGGITGELFF,TGTGCCAGCATCCCGACTAGCGGGGGGATCACCGGGGAGCTGTTTTTT
TRBV11-2,18,TRBD2,TRBJ2-7,many,CASSLALASSGILYEQYF,TGTGCCAGCAGCTTAGCACTGGCGAGTAGCGGGATTCTCTACGAGCAGTACTTC
TRBV7-9,16,TRBD2,TRBJ2-4,many,CASSLLAGEAKNIQYF,TGTGCCAGCAGCTTACTAGCGGGAGAAGCCAAAAACATTCAGTACTTC
TRBV11-3,14,.,TRBJ2-7,few,CASSLAGVKNEQYF,TGTGCCAGCAGCTTAGCAGGGGTGAAGAACGAGCAGTACTTC
TRBV7-2,16,TRBD2,TRBJ2-5,many,CASRPTGTSGRETQYF,TGTGCCAGCAGACCGACCGGGACTAGCGGGAGAGAGACCCAGTACTTC
TRBV5-6,16,TRBD1,TRBJ1-5,many,CASSPRQGASNQPQHF,TGTGCCAGCAGCCCGAGACAGGGGGCGAGCAATCAGCCCCAGCATTTT
TRBV6-6,14,.,TRBJ2-7,many,CASSPSWASGEQYF,TGTGCCAGCAGTCCGTCCTGGGCCAGCGGCGAGCAGTACTTC
TRBV7-2,14,TRBD1,TRBJ1-3,many,CASSRTGTGNTIYF,TGTGCCAGCAGCCGGACAGGAACTGGAAACACCATATATTTT
TRBV7-8,16,TRBD1,TRBJ2-1,many,CASSLTGGVSYNEQFF,TGTGCCAGCAGCTTGACAGGGGGAGTATCCTACAATGAGCAGTTCTTC
TRBV12-3/TRBV12-4,15,.,TRBJ2-7,many,CASSPYRPKSGEQYF,TGTGCCAGCAGTCCCTACAGGCCAAAGTCGGGTGAGCAGTACTTC
TRBV11-2,17,.,TRBJ2-3,few,CASSLGGRAVSTDTQYF,TGTGCCAGCAGCTTAGGGGGCAGGGCGGTTAGCACAGATACGCAGTATTTT
TRBV7-2,14,.,TRBJ2-7,many,CASSLTGSTYEQYF,TGTGCCAGCAGCTTAACGGGATCAACCTACGAGCAGTACTTC
TRBV27,15,.,TRBJ2-6,few,CASSDTGSGANVLTF,TGTGCCAGCAGTGATACTGGCTCTGGGGCCAACGTCCTGACTTTC
TRBV6-2/TRBV6-3,16,.,TRBJ2-7,many,CASRGDWIRGSYEQYF,TGTGCCAGCAGGGGTGACTGGATAAGAGGTTCCTACGAGCAGTACTTC
TRBV7-6,18,.,TRBJ1-2,few,CASSLLNSGHLFNYGYTF,TGTGCCAGCAGCTTACTCAATTCGGGACACCTCTTTAACTATGGCTACACCTTC
TRBV7-8,14,.,TRBJ2-7,many,CASSPNTVSYEQYF,TGTGCCAGCAGCCCTAACACAGTGTCCTACGAGCAGTACTTC
TRBV6-2/TRBV6-3,15,.,TRBJ2-7,many,CASNSLRDRPEEQYF,TGTGCCAGCAATTCTCTTCGGGACCGTCCAGAGGAGCAGTACTTC
TRBV7-4,16,.,TRBJ1-1,.,CASSLGVGQGYTEAFF,TGTGCCAGCAGCTTAGGGGTGGGGCAGGGTTACACTGAAGCTTTCTTT
TRBV12-3/TRBV12-4,16,TRBD2,TRBJ2-1,many,CASRTPGLAGYNEQFF,TGTGCCAGCAGAACGCCGGGACTAGCGGGGTACAATGAGCAGTTCTTC
TRBV19,16,TRBD1,TRBJ2-3,few,CASSLTGTGGSDTQYF,TGTGCCAGTAGTCTCACCGGGACAGGGGGCTCAGATACGCAGTATTTT
TRBV12-3/TRBV12-4,14,TRBD1,TRBJ1-2,.,CASSRTGSAGGYTF,TGTGCCAGCAGCAGGACAGGGTCGGCAGGTGGCTACACCTTC